This T cell receptor (beta chain) was sequenced for a study of tumor-infiltrating lymphocytes in primary liver carcinoma. As for the study in general: Productive TCRbeta read yields ran from roughly 3.8 to 7.5 million per sample and were similar between tissues.

Starting from 500 ng of total RNA, TCR beta cDNA was produced with a primer in the constant region. Researchers made the TCR beta libraries by running three nested multiplex PCR rounds with slightly modified ARM-PCR. It was with TRBV1-TRBV30 forward primers and a C-beta reverse primer that the first two PCR rounds were run, at roughly 9 cycles each. Each CDR3 protein gets one entry after TCRdb re-called the multiplex PCR reads with MiXCR. The sample includes about 180,000 distinct CDR3 sequences, roughly 60% of them seen just once. Unsorted whole blood served as the source of blood RNA, and germline DNA was extracted as well. This clonotype occurred once. V was clipped by 0 bases and J by 5 bases; unmatched bases: 9. The CDR3 spans 16 residues. CDR1 and CDR2 (germline): SGHRS, YFSETQ.

This rearrangement joins TRBV5-1 to TRBJ2-7; 9 nucleotides agree with TRBD1. The TCR sequence derives from a man in his forties or fifties with primary liver carcinoma and hepatitis B virus infection. The sample comprised peripheral blood. CDR3 residues: CASSLARDRVRDEQYF. The CDR3 DNA is TGCGCCAGCAGCTTGGCAAGGGACAGGGTGAGGGACGAGCAGTACTTC.